The TCR beta chain under discussion was sequenced for a study of response to subunit inactivated influenza vaccine. One entry per CDR3 protein results from TCRdb running MiXCR on the RT-PCR reads. The repertoire consists of around 530,000 distinct CDR3 sequences, with approximately 15% occurring once and the leading ten covering about 3%. This CDR3 contains 15 residues. Trimming removed 2 bases from V and 2 bases from J, with 12 bases in between. Sample: CD4+ T cells sorted from PBMCs, taken roughly 24 months after vaccination. This receptor was taken from a man aged 50 to 75 who received an inactivated influenza vaccine. The chain links TRBV12-3 or TRBV12-4 to TRBJ2-5; a possible D gene is TRBD1 (6 bases). CDR3 in amino acids: CASSLYGQPQETQYF. CDR3 sequence (DNA): TGTGCCAGCAGTTTATATGGACAGCCACAAGAGACCCAGTACTTC.